This TCR beta chain was retrieved from a study of T-cell reconstitution after alpha-beta-depleted transplantation in children. This clonotype appeared a few times. Unique molecular identifiers were used in preparing the TCRbeta library. TCRdb re-called the PCR reads with MiXCR, one entry per CDR3 protein. Of around 530,000 distinct CDR3 sequences listed, less than 35% are singletons. V dropped 5 bases and J dropped 2 bases, with 10 bases sitting between them. Germline V gives CDR1 SGHAT, CDR2 FQNNGV. The CDR3 covers 14 residues. V gene TRBV11-2 combines with J gene TRBJ1-3, with D perhaps matching TRBD1 (6 bases). Material: PBMCs from the stem cell graft donor, obtained from the stem cell graft. The sequence was collected from a human donor who donated a stem cell graft to a child with aplastic anemia. The CDR3 loop reads CASSIRGTGNTIYF. For the CDR3, the DNA is TGTGCCAGCAGCATCAGGGGAACTGGAAACACCATATATTTT.